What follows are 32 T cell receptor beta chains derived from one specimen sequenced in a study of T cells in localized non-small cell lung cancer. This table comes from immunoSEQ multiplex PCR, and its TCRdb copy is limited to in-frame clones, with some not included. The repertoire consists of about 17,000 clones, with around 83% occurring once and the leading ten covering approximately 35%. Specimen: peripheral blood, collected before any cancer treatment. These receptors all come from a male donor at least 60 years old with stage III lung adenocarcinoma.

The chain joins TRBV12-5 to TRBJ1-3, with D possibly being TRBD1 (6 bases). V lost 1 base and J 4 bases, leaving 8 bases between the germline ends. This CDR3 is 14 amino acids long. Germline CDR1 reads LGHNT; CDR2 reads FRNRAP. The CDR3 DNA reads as TGTGCTAGTGGTTTGGCAGGGGCAGGAAACACCATATATTTT. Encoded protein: CASGLAGAGNTIYF.

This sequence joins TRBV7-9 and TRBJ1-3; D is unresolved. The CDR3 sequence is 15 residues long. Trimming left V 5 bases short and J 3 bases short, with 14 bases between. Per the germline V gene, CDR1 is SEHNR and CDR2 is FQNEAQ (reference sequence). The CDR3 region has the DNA TGTGCCAGCAGCCCCGCCCCCCGGGTTGGAAACACCATATATTTT. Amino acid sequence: CASSPAPRVGNTIYF.

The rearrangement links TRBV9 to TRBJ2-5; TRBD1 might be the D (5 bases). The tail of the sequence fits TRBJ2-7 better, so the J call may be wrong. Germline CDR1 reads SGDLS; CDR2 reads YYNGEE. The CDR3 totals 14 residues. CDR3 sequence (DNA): TGTGCCAGCAGCGTAGGGTCAGGGATGGACGAGCAGTACTTC. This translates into CASSVGSGMDEQYF.

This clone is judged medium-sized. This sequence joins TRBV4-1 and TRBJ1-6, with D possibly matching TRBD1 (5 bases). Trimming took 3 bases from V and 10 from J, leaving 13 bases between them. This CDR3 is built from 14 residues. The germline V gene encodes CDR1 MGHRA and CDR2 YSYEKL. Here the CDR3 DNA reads TGCGCCAGCAGCCAGGGGCAGGTAGGGTCACCCCTCCACTTT. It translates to CASSQGQVGSPLHF.

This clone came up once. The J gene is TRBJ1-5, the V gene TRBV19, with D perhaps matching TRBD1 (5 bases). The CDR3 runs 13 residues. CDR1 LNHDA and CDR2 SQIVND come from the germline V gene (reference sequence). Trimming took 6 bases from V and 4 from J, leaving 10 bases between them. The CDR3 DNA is TGTGCCAGTAGGAGGGGTATGAATCAGCCCCAGCATTTT. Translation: CASRRGMNQPQHF. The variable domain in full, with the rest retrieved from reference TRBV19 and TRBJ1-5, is DGGITQSPKYLFRKEGQNVTLSCEQNLNHDAMYWYRQDPGQGLRLIYYSQIVNDFQKGDIAEGYSVSREKKESFPLTVTSAQKNPTAFYLCASRRGMNQPQHFGDGTRLSIL.

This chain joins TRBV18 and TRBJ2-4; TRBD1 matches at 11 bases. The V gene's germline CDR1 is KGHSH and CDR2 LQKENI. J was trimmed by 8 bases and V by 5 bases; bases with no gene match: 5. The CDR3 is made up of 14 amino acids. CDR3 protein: CASSSGTGGDIQYF. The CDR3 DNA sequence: TGTGCCAGCTCATCGGGGACAGGGGGTGACATTCAGTACTTC.

CDR3 loop: CASSLIEQNNSPLHF. For the CDR3, the DNA is TGTGCCAGCAGCTTGATTGAACAGAATAATTCACCCCTCCACTTT. The chain carries TRBV5-8 and TRBJ1-6; D is undetermined. The V and J ends lost 1 base and 5 bases respectively, with 10 bases between them. The CDR3 covers 15 residues. CDR1 is SGHTS, CDR2 YDEGEE, per germline.

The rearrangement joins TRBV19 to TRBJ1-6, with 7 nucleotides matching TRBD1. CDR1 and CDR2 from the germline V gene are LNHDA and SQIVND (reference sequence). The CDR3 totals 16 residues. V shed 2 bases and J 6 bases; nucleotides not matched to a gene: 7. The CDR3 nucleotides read TGTGCCAGTAGTATATCCGGGACAGTAATTAATTCACCCCTCCACTTT. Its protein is CASSISGTVINSPLHF.

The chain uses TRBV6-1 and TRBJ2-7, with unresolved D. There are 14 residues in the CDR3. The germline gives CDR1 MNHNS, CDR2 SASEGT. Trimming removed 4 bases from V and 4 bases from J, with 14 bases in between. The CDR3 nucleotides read TGTGCCAGCAGTGTAGTGGGCGGAACTTACGAGCAGTACTTC. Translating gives CASSVVGGTYEQYF.

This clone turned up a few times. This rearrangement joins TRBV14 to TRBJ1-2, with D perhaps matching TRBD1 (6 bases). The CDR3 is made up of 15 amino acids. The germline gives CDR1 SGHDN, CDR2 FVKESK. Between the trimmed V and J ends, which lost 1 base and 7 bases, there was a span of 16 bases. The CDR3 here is CASSQVPGAKGGYTF. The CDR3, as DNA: TGTGCCAGCAGCCAAGTGCCGGGGGCAAAGGGTGGCTACACCTTC.

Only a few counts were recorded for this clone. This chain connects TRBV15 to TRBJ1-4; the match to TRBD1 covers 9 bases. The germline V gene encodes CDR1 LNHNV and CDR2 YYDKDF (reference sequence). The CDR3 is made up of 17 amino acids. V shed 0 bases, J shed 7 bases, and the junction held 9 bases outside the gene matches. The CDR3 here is CATSRDQLGTGSEKLFF. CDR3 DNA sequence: TGTGCCACCAGCAGAGATCAACTGGGGACAGGGAGTGAAAAACTGTTTTTT.

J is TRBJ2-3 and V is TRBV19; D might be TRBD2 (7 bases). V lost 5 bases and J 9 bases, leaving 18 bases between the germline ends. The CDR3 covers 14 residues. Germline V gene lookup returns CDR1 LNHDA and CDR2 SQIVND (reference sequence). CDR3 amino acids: CASSLGGGEGTQYF. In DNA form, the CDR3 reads TGTGCCAGTAGTTTAGGAGGGGGGGAGGGGACGCAGTATTTT.

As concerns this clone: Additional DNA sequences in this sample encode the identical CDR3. CDR3: CASSQADRVSNQPQHF. In DNA, the CDR3 is TGCGCCAGCAGCCAAGCCGACAGGGTCAGCAATCAGCCCCAGCATTTT. The chain combines TRBV4-1 with TRBJ1-5; 7 bases agree with TRBD1. The CDR3 consists of 16 residues. J lost 1 base, V lost 1 base, and 4 bases had no gene match. CDR1 and CDR2 (germline): MGHRA, YSYEKL.

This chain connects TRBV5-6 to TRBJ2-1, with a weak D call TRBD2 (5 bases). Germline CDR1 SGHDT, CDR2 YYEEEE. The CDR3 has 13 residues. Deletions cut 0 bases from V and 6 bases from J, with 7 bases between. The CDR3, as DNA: TGTGCCAGCAGCTTGGCGGGGAGCAATGAGCAGTTCTTC. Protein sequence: CASSLAGSNEQFF.

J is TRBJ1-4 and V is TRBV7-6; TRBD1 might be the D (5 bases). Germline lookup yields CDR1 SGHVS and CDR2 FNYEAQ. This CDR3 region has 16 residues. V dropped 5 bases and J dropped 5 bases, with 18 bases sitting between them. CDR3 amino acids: CASSLSQGVGNEKLFF. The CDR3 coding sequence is TGTGCCAGCAGCCTGAGTCAGGGAGTAGGCAATGAAAAACTGTTTTTT.

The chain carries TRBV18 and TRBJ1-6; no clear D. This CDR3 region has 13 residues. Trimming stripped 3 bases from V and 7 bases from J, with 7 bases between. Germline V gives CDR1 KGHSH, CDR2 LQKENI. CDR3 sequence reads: CASSPSKNSPLHF. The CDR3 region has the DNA TGTGCCAGCTCACCCTCGAAGAATTCACCCCTCCACTTT.

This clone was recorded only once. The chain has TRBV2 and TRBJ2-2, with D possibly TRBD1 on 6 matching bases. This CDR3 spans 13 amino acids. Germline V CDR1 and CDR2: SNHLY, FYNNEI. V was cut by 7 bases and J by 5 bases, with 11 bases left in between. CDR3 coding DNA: TGTGCCAGCACCGAACAGGGAACCGGGGAGCTGTTTTTT. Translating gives CASTEQGTGELFF.

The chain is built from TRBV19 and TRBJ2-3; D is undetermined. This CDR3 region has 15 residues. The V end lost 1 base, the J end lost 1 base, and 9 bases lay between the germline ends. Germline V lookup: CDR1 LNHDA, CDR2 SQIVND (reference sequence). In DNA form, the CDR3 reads TGTGCCAGTAGTATAGGAACAGAGCGCACAGATACGCAGTATTTT. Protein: CASSIGTERTDTQYF. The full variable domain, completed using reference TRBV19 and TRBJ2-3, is DGGITQSPKYLFRKEGQNVTLSCEQNLNHDAMYWYRQDPGQGLRLIYYSQIVNDFQKGDIAEGYSVSREKKESFPLTVTSAQKNPTAFYLCASSIGTERTDTQYFGPGTRLTVL.

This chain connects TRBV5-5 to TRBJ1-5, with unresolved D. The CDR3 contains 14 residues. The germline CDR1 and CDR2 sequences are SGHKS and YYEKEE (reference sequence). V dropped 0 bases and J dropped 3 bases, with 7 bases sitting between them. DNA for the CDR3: TGTGCCAGCAGCTTGGGACCCACCAATCAGCCCCAGCATTTT. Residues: CASSLGPTNQPQHF.

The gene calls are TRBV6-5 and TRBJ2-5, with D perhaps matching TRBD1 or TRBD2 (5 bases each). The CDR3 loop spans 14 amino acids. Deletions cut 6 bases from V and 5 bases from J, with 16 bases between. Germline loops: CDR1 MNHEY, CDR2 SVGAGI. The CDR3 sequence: CASSTGRIGETQYF. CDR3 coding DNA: TGTGCCAGCAGCACGGGACGGATCGGGGAGACCCAGTACTTC.

The CDR3 reads CASSKNSDTEAFF. The CDR3 DNA reads as TGTGCCAGCAGCAAAAATTCGGACACTGAAGCTTTCTTT. The V gene is TRBV11-3, the J gene TRBJ1-1, with D unresolved. The CDR3 totals 13 residues. The germline gives CDR1 SGHNT, CDR2 YENEEA. Trimming stripped 5 bases from V and 3 bases from J, with 10 bases between.

The CDR3 DNA reads as TGTGCCAGCATTTGGGCGGGGACAGTTGAAGCTTTCTTT. It codes for CASIWAGTVEAFF. The V call is TRBV16, the J call TRBJ1-1, with 7 positions matching TRBD1. The CDR3 extends over 13 amino acids. J was trimmed by 7 bases and V by 7 bases; bases with no gene match: 9. Germline CDR1 KGHSY, CDR2 FQNENV.

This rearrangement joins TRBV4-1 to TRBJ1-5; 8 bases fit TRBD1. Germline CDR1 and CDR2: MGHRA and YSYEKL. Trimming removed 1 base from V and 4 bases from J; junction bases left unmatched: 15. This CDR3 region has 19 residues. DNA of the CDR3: TGCGCCAGCAGCCAAGTTCTAGGACAGGGACCTTTTTGGAATCAGCCCCAGCATTTT. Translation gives CASSQVLGQGPFWNQPQHF.

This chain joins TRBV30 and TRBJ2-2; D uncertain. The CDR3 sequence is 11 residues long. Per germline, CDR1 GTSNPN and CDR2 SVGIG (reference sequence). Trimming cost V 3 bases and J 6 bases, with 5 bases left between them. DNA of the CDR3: TGTGCCTGGAGCAGATCCGGGGAGCTGTTTTTT. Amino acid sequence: CAWSRSGELFF.

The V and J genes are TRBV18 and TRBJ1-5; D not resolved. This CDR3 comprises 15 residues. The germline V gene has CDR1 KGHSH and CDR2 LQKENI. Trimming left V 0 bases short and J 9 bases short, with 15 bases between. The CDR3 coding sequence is TGTGCCAGCTCACCACCTAACCTGGTAGGTGCGCCCCAGCATTTT. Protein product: CASSPPNLVGAPQHF.

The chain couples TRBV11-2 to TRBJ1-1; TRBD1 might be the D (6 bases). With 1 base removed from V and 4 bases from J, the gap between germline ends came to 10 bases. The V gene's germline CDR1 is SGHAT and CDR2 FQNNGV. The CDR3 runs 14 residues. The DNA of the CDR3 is TGTGCCAGCAGCTTAGTCGGAGGGGGCACTGAAGCTTTCTTT. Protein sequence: CASSLVGGGTEAFF.

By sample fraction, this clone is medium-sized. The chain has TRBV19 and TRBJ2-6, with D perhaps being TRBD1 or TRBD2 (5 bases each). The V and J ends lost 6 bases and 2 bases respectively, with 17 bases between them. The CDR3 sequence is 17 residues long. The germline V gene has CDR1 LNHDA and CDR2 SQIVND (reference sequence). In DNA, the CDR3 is TGTGCCAGTAGCCGGGACGGCGATTCCACTGGGGCCAACGTCCTGACTTTC. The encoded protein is CASSRDGDSTGANVLTF.

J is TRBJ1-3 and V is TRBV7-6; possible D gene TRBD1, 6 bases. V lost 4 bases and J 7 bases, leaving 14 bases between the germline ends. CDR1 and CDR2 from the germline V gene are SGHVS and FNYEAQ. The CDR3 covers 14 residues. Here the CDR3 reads CASSSQGVVNTIYF. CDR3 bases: TGTGCCAGCAGCTCACAGGGAGTGGTTAACACCATATATTTT.

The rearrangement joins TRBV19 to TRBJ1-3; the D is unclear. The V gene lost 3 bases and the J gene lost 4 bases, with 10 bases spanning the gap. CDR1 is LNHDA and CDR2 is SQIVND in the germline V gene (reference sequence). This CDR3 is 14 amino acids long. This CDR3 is CASSIGPDGNTIYF. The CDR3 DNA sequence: TGTGCCAGTAGTATCGGACCTGACGGAAACACCATATATTTT.

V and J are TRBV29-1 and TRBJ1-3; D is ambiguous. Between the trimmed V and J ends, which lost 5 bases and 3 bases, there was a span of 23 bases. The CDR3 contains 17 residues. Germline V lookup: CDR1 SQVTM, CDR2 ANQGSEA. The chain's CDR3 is CSVTFGQSLGGGNTIYF. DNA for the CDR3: TGCAGCGTTACGTTCGGGCAGAGTCTCGGCGGTGGAAACACCATATATTTT.

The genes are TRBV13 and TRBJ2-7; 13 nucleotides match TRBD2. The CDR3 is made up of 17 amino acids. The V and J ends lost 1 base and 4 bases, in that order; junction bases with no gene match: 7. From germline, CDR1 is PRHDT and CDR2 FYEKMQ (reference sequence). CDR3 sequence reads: CASSLVGGTSGVYEQYF. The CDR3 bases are TGTGCCAGCAGCTTAGTAGGAGGGACTAGCGGGGTTTACGAGCAGTACTTC. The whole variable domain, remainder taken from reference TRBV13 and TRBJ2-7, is AAGVIQSPRHLIKEKRETATLKCYPIPRHDTVYWYQQGPGQDPQFLISFYEKMQSDKGSIPDRFSAQQFSDYHSELNMSSLELGDSALYFCASSLVGGTSGVYEQYFGPGTRLTVT.

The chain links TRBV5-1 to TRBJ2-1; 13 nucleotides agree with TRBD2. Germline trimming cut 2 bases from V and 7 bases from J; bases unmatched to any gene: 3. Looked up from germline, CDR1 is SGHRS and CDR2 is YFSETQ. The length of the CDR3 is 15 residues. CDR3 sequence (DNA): TGCGCCAGCAGCTTACTAGCGGGGGGGCCTAATGAGCAGTTCTTC. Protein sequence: CASSLLAGGPNEQFF.